These 9 T cell receptor beta chains came from one sample sequenced in a study of T cell responses to AZD1222 COVID-19 vaccine. The assay was immunoSEQ multiplex PCR, and TCRdb's table has in-frame clones only and misses some. The sample has 140,000 to 150,000 clones, 85% to 95% seen once. The material sequenced was peripheral blood, taken on day 0 of AZD1222 vaccination. The source is an adult in good health.

The chain joins TRBV11-3 to TRBJ2-2; maybe TRBD2 (5 bases). The V end lost 4 bases, the J end lost 0 bases, and 18 bases lay between the germline ends. This CDR3 region has 18 residues. In germline, CDR1 is SGHNT, CDR2 YENEEA. In nucleotides, the CDR3 is TGTGCCAGCAGCTGGCGACCGGGATCCCTCACGAACACCGGGGAGCTGTTTTTT. Translating gives CASSWRPGSLTNTGELFF.

V gene TRBV29-1 combines with J gene TRBJ1-3, with 10 nucleotides matching TRBD1. Trimming removed 4 bases from V and 0 bases from J; junction bases left unmatched: 3. Germline CDR1 reads SQVTM; CDR2 reads ANQGSEA. CDR3 length: 15 amino acids. The CDR3 loop is CSVGQGASSGNTIYF. As DNA, the CDR3 is TGCAGCGTTGGACAGGGGGCGAGCTCTGGAAACACCATATATTTT.

In its sample, this clone was seen a few times. The chain uses TRBV7-3 and TRBJ2-3, with 7 bases lining up with TRBD2. Germline loops: CDR1 SGHTA, CDR2 FQGTGA. The length of the CDR3 is 15 residues. V was clipped by 1 base and J by 4 bases; unmatched bases: 5. CDR3 nucleotide sequence: TGTGCCAGCAGCTTAATGGGGGGGAGTGCAGATACGCAGTATTTT. Protein sequence: CASSLMGGSADTQYF.

The V gene is TRBV7-6, the J gene TRBJ1-1; a possible D gene is TRBD1 (5 bases). Germline CDR1 is SGHVS and CDR2 is FNYEAQ. Deletions cut 1 base from V and 3 bases from J, with 9 bases between. This CDR3 region has 14 residues. The CDR3: CASSLGGADTEAFF. DNA for the CDR3: TGTGCCAGCAGCTTAGGAGGGGCTGACACTGAAGCTTTCTTT. The full variable domain, in which reference TRBV7-6 and TRBJ1-1 provide the parts outside the CDR3, is GAGVSQSPRYKVTKRGQDVALRCDPISGHVSLYWYRQALGQGPEFLTYFNYEAQQDKSGLPNDRFSAERPEGSISTLTIQRTEQRDSAMYRCASSLGGADTEAFFGQGTRLTVV.

V gene TRBV9 combines with J gene TRBJ1-1; TRBD1 is a possible D gene (5 bases). The ends were cut back, 2 bases at V and 1 base at J, with 12 bases in the middle. The CDR3 is 15 amino acids. Looked up from germline, CDR1 is SGDLS and CDR2 is YYNGEE. CDR3 loop: CASSVRADRNTEAFF. The CDR3 DNA reads as TGTGCCAGCAGCGTCCGGGCCGACAGGAACACTGAAGCTTTCTTT.

This chain connects TRBV5-1 to TRBJ2-1; tentative D call: TRBD1 (6 bases). Germline values: CDR1 SGHRS, CDR2 YFSETQ. The CDR3 is made up of 15 amino acids. The V end lost 0 bases, the J end lost 2 bases, and 9 bases lay between the germline ends. The CDR3 sequence is CASSLGGTTYNEQFF. The CDR3 coding sequence is TGCGCCAGCAGCTTGGGGGGGACAACCTACAATGAGCAGTTCTTC.

The chain is built from TRBV19 and TRBJ1-6, with D perhaps TRBD1 (6 bases). Germline V gene sequence: CDR1 LNHDA, CDR2 SQIVND (reference sequence). Trimming cost V 3 bases and J 7 bases, with 19 bases left between them. CDR3 length: 17 residues. CDR3 in amino acids: CASSIQLRTATNSPLHF. DNA for the CDR3: TGTGCCAGTAGTATTCAACTACGGACAGCAACAAATTCACCCCTCCACTTT. The entire variable domain, with the rest obtained from reference TRBV19 and TRBJ1-6, is as follows: DGGITQSPKYLFRKEGQNVTLSCEQNLNHDAMYWYRQDPGQGLRLIYYSQIVNDFQKGDIAEGYSVSREKKESFPLTVTSAQKNPTAFYLCASSIQLRTATNSPLHFGNGTRLTVT.

The rearrangement links TRBV12-3 or TRBV12-4 to TRBJ2-7; D might be TRBD1 (5 bases). The CDR3 loop spans 12 amino acids. The V and J ends lost 3 bases and 6 bases respectively, with 9 bases between them. The CDR3 loop is CASSLGRFEQYF. For the CDR3, the DNA is TGTGCCAGCAGTTTGGGGCGGTTCGAGCAGTACTTC.

This rearrangement joins TRBV27 to TRBJ2-6; possibly TRBD1 for D (5 bases). This CDR3 is built from 16 residues. The V end was cut by 6 bases, the J end by 0 bases, with 12 bases between. The germline CDR1 and CDR2 sequences are MNHEY and SMNVEV (reference sequence). CDR3 nucleotide sequence: TGTGCCAGCAGCCGCAACAGGAACTCTGGGGCCAACGTCCTGACTTTC. Translating gives CASSRNRNSGANVLTF.